These T cell receptor beta chains were read from a single sample in a study of cytomegalovirus exposure and HLA in healthy donors. Some clones are missing from TCRdb's copy, which holds only in-frame ones; the method was immunoSEQ multiplex PCR. The data contain approximately 75,000 clones, 60% to 75% of them singletons. The sample comprised PBMCs. The receptor source for this set is a man between 35 and 55 years old in good health and CMV-seropositive. Each CDR3 is given with its conserved first and last residue. The D gene is left open where the match is weak.

-	TRBV4-1	CASSQGSGQVYGYTF
-	TRBV27	CASSLNRDAGGYTF
-	TRBV28	CASSLEPADTQYF
TRBD1	TRBV2	CASSAPTGADTQYF
TRBD2	TRBV28	CASMPPGTSGGKYEQYF
-	TRBV2	CASSEEGGFDGYTF
TRBD2	TRBV7-2	CASSYEAASGGETQYF
-	TRBV19	CASSPGATNEKLFF
TRBD1	TRBV29-1	CSVEGGGTGVEKLFF
-	TRBV14	CASSQEFGWETQYF
-	TRBV27	CASSHGTRYEQYF
TRBD1	TRBV19	CASSAMTGKLQYEQYF
TRBD2	TRBV5-6	CASSFLAGSSDTQYF
TRBD2	TRBV4-1	CASSQDGTSSLTPTDTQYF
-	TRBV30	CAWGPAYEQYF
-	TRBV11-3	CASSLVWQGESGYTF
-	TRBV11-1	CASSEEAGDEKLFF
TRBD1	TRBV5-4	CASRLQGAGGYTF
TRBD1	TRBV5-1	CASSLRTGGYEQYF
-	TRBV5-8	CASSSPGVFSNQPQHF
TRBD2	TRBV4-3	CASSQGGGLAPYNEQFF
-	TRBV5-6	CASSLGWGGNYGYTF
-	TRBV9	CASSVVGGGNEQYF
-	TRBV30	CAWSVDWGQGNQPQHF
-	TRBV7-8	CASSLRGSYGYTF
-	TRBV7-6	CASKQVGSYNEQFF
-	TRBV27	CASMAADYGYTF
-	TRBV2	CASSEVRVSTEAFF
-	TRBV9	CASRTPGGVSGYTF
-	TRBV7-6	CASSSEVDLTDTQYF
-	TRBV28	CASSTPGGNTEAFF
TRBD1	TRBV29-1	CSVGQGVTDTQYF
TRBD2	TRBV9	CASSVRGLAGGETQYF
-	TRBV7-9	CASSLSGDKEQPQHF
-	TRBV7-9	CASSLEAVEDTEAFF
TRBD1	TRBV10-3	CAISATTDRGPYEQYF
TRBD2	TRBV27	CASSETSGESEQYF
TRBD1	TRBV27	CASSLEGQDSYEQYF
-	TRBV11-3	CASTGDTAYGYTF
-	TRBV28	CASSLGSQETQYF
TRBD1	TRBV19	CASSIRDRANTEAFF
TRBD2	TRBV5-1	CASRTTSGDNTDTQYF
TRBD1	TRBV4-3	CASSRDRGNSGANVLTF
-	TRBV27	CASSSPDFGREQFF
-	TRBV11-3	CASSQRQRAAYEQYF
-	TRBV7-2	CASSLYLGVDEKLFF
-	TRBV11-1	CASTDTWNSPLHF
-	TRBV7-2	CASSLSRLSSGNTIYF
TRBD2	TRBV10-2	CASSEFSGGSGETQYF
-	TRBV6-6	CASSPRSNQPQHF
TRBD1	TRBV5-1	CASSLEGDRGGYGYTF
-	TRBV7-2	CASSPDTNYGYTF
-	TRBV18	CASSPPNSVGTDTQYF
TRBD1	TRBV5-4	CASSPRPGQGENIQYF
TRBD1	TRBV5-1	CASSLGTGAYEQYF